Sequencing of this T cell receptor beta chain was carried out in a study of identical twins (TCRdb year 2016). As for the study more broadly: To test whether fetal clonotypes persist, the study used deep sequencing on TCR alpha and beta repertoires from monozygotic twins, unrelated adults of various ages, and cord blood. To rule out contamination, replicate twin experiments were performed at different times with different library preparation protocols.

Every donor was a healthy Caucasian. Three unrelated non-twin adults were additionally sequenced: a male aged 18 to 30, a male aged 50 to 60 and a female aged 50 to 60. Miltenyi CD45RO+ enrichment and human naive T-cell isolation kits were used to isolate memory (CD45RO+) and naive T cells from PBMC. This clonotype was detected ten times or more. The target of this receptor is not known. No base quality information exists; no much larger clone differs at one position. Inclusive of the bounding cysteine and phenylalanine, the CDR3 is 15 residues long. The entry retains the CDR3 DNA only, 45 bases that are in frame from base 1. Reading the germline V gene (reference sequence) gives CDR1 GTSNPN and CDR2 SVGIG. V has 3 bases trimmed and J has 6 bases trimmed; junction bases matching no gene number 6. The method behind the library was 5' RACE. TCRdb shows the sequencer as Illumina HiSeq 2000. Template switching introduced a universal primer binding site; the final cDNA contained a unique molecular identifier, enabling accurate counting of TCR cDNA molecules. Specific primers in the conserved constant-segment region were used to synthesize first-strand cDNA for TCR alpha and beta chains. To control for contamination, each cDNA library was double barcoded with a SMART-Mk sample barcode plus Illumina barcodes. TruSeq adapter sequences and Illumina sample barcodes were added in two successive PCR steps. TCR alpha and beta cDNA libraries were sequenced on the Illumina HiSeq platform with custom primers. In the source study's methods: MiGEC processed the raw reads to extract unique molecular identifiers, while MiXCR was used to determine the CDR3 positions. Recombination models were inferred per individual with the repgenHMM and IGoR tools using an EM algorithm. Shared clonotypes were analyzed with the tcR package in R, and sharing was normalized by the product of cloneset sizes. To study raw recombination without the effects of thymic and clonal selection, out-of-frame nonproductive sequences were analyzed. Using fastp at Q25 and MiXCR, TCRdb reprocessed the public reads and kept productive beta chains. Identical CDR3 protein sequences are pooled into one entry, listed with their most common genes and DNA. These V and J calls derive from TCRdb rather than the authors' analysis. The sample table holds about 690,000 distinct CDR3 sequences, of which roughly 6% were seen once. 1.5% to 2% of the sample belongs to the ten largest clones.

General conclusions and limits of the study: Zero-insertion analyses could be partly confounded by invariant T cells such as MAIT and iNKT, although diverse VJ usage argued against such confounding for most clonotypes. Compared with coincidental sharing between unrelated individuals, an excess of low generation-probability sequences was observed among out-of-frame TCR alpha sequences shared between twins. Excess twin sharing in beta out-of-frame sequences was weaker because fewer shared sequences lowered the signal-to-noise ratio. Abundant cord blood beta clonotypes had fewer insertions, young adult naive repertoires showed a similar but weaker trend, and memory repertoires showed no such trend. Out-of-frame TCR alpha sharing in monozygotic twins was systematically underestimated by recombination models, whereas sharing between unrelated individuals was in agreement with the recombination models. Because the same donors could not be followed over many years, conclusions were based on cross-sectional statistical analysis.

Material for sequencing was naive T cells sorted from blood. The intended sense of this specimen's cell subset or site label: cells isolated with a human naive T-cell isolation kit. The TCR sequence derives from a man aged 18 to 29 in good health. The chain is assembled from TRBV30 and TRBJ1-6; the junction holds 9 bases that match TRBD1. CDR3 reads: CAWRPPGQGNSPLHF. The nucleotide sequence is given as TGTGCCTGGAGGCCGCCGGGACAGGGTAATTCACCCCTCCACTTT. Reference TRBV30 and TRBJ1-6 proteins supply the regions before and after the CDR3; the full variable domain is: SQTIHQWPATLVQPVGSPLSLECTVEGTSNPNLYWYRQAAGRGLQLLFYSVGIGQISSEVPQNLSASRPQDRQFILSSKKLLLSDSGFYLCAWRPPGQGNSPLHFGNGTRLTVT.